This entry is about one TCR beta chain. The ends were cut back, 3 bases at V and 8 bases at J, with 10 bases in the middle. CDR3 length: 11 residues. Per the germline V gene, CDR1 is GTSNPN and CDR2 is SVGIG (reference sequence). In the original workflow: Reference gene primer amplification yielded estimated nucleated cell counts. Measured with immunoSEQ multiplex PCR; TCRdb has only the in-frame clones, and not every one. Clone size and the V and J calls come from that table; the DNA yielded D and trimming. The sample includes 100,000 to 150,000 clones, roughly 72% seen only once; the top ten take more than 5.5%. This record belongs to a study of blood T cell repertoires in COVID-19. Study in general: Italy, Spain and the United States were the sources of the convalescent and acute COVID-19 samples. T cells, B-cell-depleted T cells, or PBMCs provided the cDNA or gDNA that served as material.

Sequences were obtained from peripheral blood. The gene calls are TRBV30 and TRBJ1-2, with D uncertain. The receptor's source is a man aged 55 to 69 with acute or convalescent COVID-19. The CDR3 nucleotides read TGTGCCTGGAGGCGGGCAGACGGCTACACCTTC. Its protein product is CAWRRADGYTF.